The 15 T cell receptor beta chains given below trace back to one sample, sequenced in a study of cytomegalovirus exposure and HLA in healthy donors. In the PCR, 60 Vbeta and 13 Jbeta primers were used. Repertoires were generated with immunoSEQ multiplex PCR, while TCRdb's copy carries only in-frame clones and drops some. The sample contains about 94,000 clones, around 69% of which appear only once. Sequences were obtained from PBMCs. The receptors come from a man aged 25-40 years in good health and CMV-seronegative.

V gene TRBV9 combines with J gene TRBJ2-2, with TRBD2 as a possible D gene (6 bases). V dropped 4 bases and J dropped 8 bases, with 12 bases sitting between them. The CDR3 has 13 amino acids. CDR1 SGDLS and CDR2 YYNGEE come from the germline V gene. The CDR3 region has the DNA TGTGCCAGCAGCCCTCCACGGGAGGGGGAGCTGTTTTTT. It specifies CASSPPREGELFF.

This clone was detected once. CDR3 DNA sequence: TGTGCTAGTGGTTCAACAGGGGCCACCTACGAGCAGTACTTC. This encodes CASGSTGATYEQYF. The V call is TRBV12-5, the J call TRBJ2-5; 7 bases map to TRBD1. The J call may be faulty, since TRBJ2-7 better matches the DNA end. Per the germline V gene, CDR1 is LGHNT and CDR2 is FRNRAP. This CDR3 contains 14 residues.

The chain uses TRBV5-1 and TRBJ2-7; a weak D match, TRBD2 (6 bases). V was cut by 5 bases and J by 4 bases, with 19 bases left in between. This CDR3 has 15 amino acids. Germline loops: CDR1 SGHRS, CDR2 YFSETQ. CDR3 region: CASRLEGPHRYEQYF. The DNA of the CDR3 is TGCGCCAGCAGGCTGGAGGGGCCGCATCGTTACGAGCAGTACTTC.

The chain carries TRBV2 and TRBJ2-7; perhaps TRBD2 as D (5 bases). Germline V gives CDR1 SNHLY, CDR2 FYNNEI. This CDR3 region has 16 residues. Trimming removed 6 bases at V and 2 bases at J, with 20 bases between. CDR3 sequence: CASSPEGLKETYEQYF. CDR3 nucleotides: TGTGCCAGCAGCCCCGAGGGCCTCAAGGAGACCTACGAGCAGTACTTC. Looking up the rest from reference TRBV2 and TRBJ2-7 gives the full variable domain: EPEVTQTPSHQVTQMGQEVILRCVPISNHLYFYWYRQILGQKVEFLVSFYNNEISEKSEIFDDQFSVERPDGSNFTLKIRSTKLEDSAMYFCASSPEGLKETYEQYFGPGTRLTVT.

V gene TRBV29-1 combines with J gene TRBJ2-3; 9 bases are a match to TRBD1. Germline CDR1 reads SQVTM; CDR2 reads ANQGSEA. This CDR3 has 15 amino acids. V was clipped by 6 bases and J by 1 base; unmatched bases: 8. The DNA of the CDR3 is TGCAGCGTACGGGACAGGGAAAGGCGCACAGATACGCAGTATTTT. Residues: CSVRDRERRTDTQYF.

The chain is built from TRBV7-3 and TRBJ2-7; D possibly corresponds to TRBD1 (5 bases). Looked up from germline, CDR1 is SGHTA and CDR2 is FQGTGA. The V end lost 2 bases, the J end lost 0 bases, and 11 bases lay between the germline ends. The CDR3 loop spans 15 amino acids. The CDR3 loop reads CASSLLPDSSYEQYF. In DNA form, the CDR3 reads TGTGCCAGCAGCTTACTTCCCGACAGCTCCTACGAGCAGTACTTC.

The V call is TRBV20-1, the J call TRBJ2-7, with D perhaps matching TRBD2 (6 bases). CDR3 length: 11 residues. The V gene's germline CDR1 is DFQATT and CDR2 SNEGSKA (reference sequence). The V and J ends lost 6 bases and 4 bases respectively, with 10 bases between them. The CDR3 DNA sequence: TGCAGTGCGACGACTAGTTACGAGCAGTACTTC. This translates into CSATTSYEQYF.

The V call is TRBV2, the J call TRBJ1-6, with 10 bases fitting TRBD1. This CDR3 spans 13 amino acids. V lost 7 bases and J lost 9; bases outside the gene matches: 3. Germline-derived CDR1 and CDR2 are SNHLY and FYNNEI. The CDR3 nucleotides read TGTGCCAGCACTGGACAGGGGGTTTCACCCCTCCACTTT. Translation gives CASTGQGVSPLHF. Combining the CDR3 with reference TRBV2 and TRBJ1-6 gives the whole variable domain EPEVTQTPSHQVTQMGQEVILRCVPISNHLYFYWYRQILGQKVEFLVSFYNNEISEKSEIFDDQFSVERPDGSNFTLKIRSTKLEDSAMYFCASTGQGVSPLHFGNGTRLTVT.

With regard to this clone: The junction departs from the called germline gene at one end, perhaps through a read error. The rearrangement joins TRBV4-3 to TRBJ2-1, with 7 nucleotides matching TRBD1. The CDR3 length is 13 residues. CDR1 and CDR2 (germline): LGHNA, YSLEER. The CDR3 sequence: CASSDRVGNGQFF. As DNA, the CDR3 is TGCGCCAGCTCCGACAGGGTCGGAAATGGGCAGTTCTTC.

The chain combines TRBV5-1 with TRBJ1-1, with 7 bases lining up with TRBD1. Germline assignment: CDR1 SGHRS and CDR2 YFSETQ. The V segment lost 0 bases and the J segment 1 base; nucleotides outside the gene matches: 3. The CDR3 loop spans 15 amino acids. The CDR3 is CASSLAGTENTEAFF. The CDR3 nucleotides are TGCGCCAGCAGCTTGGCCGGGACAGAGAACACTGAAGCTTTCTTT.

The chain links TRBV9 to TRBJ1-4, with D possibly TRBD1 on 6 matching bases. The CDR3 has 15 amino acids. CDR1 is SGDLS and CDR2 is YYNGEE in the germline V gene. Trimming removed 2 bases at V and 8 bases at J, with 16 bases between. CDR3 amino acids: CASSVLEGVSEKLFF. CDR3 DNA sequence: TGTGCCAGCAGCGTTTTAGAGGGGGTGAGCGAAAAACTGTTTTTT.

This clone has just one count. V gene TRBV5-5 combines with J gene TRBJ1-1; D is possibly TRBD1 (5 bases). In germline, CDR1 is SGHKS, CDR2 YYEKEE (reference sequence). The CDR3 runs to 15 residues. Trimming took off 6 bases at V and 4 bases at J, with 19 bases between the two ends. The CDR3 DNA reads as TGTGCCAGCACTAACATACAGGCTGCACGCACTGAAGCTTTCTTT. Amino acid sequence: CASTNIQAARTEAFF.

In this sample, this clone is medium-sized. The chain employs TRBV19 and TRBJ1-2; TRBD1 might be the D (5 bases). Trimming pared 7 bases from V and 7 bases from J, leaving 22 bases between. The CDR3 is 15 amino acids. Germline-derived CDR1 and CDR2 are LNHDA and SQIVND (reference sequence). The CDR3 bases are TGTGCCAGTACCCTAACGGGAGGGGCACTACGTGGCTACACCTTC. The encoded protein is CASTLTGGALRGYTF.

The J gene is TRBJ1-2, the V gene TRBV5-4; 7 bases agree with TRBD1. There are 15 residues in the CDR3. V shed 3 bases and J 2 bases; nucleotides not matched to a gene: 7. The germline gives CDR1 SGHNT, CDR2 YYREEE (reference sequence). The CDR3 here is CASSSRDSLNYGYTF. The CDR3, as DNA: TGTGCCAGCAGCTCGCGGGACAGTTTGAACTATGGCTACACCTTC.

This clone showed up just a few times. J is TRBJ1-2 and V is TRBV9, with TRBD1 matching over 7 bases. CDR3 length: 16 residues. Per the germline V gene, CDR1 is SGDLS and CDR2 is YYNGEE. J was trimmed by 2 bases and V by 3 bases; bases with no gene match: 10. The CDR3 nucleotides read TGTGCCAGCAGCGGAACCGACAGGGCTTTGAACTATGGCTACACCTTC. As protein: CASSGTDRALNYGYTF.